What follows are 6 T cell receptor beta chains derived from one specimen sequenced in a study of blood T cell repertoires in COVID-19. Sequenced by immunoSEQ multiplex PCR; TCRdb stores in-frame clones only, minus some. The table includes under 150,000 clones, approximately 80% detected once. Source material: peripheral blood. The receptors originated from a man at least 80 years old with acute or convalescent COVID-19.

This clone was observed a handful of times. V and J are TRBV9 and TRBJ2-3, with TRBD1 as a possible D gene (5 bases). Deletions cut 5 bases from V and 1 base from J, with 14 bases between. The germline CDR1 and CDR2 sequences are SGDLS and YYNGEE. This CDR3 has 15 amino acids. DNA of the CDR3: TGTGCCAGCAGGATGGGGCCAGCCGGCACAGATACGCAGTATTTT. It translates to CASRMGPAGTDTQYF.

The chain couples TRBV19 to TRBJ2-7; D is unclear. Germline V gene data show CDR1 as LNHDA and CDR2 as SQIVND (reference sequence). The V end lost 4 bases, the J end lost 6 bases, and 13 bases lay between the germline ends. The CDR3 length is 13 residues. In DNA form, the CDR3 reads TGTGCCAGTAGTACCTCCCCCCTCGGCGAGCAGTACTTC. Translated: CASSTSPLGEQYF.

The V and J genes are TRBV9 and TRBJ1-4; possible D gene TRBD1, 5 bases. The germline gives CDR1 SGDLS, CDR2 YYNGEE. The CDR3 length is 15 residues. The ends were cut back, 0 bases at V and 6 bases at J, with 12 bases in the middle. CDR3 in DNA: TGTGCCAGCAGCGTAGCGCGGGGCATTGATGAAAAACTGTTTTTT. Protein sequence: CASSVARGIDEKLFF.

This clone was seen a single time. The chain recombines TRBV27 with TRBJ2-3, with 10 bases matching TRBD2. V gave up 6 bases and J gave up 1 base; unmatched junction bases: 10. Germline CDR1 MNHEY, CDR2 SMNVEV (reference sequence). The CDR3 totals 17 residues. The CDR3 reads CASRITSGASRTDTQYF. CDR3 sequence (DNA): TGTGCCAGCAGGATTACTAGCGGGGCCAGCCGCACAGATACGCAGTATTTT.

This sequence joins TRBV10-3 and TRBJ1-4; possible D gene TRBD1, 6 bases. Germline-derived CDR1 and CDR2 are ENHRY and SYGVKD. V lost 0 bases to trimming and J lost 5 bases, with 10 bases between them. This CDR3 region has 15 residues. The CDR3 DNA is TGTGCCATCAGTGAGTCGGGACACCTAAATGAAAAACTGTTTTTT. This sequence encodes CAISESGHLNEKLFF.

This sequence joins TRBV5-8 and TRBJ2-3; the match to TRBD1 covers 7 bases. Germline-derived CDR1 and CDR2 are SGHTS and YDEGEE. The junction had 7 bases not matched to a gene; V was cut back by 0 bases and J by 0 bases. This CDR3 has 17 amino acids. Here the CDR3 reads CASSLGFDRASTDTQYF. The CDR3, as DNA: TGTGCCAGCAGCTTGGGCTTCGACAGGGCAAGCACAGATACGCAGTATTTT.